The 20 T cell receptor beta chains presented below share a single source sample, sequenced in a study of blood T cells in healthy people across ages. For the second PCR, which ran for about 6 to 11 cycles, a sample-barcoded 5' primer and a J-beta primer mix were used. A single record per CDR3 protein comes from TCRdb applying MiXCR to the 5' RACE reads. This sample has over a million distinct CDR3 sequences; approximately 63% occur once, and the top ten carry under 8.5%. Sequencing was performed on blood. These receptors all come from a man between 18 and 35 years old in good health.

The V call is TRBV6-6, the J call TRBJ1-2; 10 bases line up with TRBD1. This CDR3 is 16 amino acids long. Trimming cost V 5 bases and J 4 bases; bases outside gene matches: 10. Per the germline V gene, CDR1 is MNHNY and CDR2 is SVGAGI (reference sequence). CDR3 DNA: TGTGCCAGCAGTCCGGGGGACAGGGGTACACTCTATGGCTACACCTTC. It yields the protein CASSPGDRGTLYGYTF.

In this sample, this clonotype turned up a few times. This chain joins TRBV10-2 and TRBJ2-4; 9 bases match TRBD2. Near its end, the DNA agrees better with TRBJ2-7, so the J call may be wrong. Per germline, CDR1 WSHSY and CDR2 SAAADI. CDR3 length equals 16 residues. CDR3 nucleotide sequence: TGCGCCAGCAGTGAGTCGACATTTGGCGGGAGGGCCGAGCAGTACTTC. This gives the protein CASSESTFGGRAEQYF.

In its sample, this clonotype was seen a few times. The chain combines TRBV4-2 with TRBJ2-6; D unresolved. The CDR3 extends over 17 amino acids. The V gene's germline CDR1 is LGHNA and CDR2 YNFKEQ. The germline V and J ends were trimmed by 3 bases and 0 bases, with 12 bases remaining between them. This CDR3 reads CASSQSDGYSGANVLTF. The CDR3 coding sequence is TGTGCCAGCAGCCAGTCCGACGGATACTCTGGGGCCAACGTCCTGACTTTC.

This chain links TRBV12-3 or TRBV12-4 with TRBJ2-3; D unresolved. V dropped 3 bases and J dropped 1 base, with 11 bases sitting between them. The CDR3 totals 15 residues. The CDR3 DNA sequence: TGTGCCAGCAGTTTTGTCCTTATTCGCACAGATACGCAGTATTTT. The encoded protein is CASSFVLIRTDTQYF.

As for this clonotype: The junction departs from germline at one end; a sequencing error may be responsible. The chain joins TRBV11-2 to TRBJ2-7; TRBD2 matches 14 bases. The J call is in doubt because the DNA end fits TRBJ2-5 better. The CDR3 runs 16 residues. Looked up from germline, CDR1 is SGHAT and CDR2 is FQNNGV. The chain's CDR3 is CACRRTSGGHRETQYF. The CDR3 region has the DNA TGTGCCTGCAGGCGGACTAGCGGGGGGCATAGGGAGACCCAGTACTTC.

The chain combines TRBV4-1 with TRBJ2-1; TRBD2 might be the D (6 bases). Trimming left V 1 base short and J 10 bases short, with 23 bases between. Germline assignment: CDR1 MGHRA and CDR2 YSYEKL. The CDR3 has 17 residues. The CDR3 is CASSQGRRVGVSYEQFF. The CDR3 nucleotides are TGCGCCAGCAGCCAAGGAAGGAGGGTCGGGGTCTCCTACGAGCAGTTCTTC.

The CDR3 is CASKDKTEAFF. Written as DNA, the CDR3 is TGTGCCAGCAAGGATAAAACTGAAGCTTTCTTT. The V and J genes are TRBV6-2 or TRBV6-3 and TRBJ1-1; D not resolved. V lost 7 bases, J lost 5 bases, and 8 bases lay in between. Germline CDR1 and CDR2: MNHEY and SVGEGT. The CDR3 sequence is 11 residues long.

The J gene is TRBJ2-5, the V gene TRBV14; D may be TRBD2 (5 bases). The J call may be in error: the DNA end matches TRBJ2-7 better. Germline V gene sequence: CDR1 SGHDN, CDR2 FVKESK. The CDR3 is 15 residues long. Here the CDR3 reads CASSQVYSGPYEQYF. The CDR3 DNA reads TGTGCCAGCAGCCAAGTCTACAGCGGACCCTACGAGCAGTACTTC.

This clonotype was seen more than once but under ten times. This chain connects TRBV10-3 to TRBJ2-1; D gene unclear. The germline V and J ends were trimmed by 4 bases and 10 bases, with 8 bases remaining between them. Germline CDR1 ENHRY, CDR2 SYGVKD. This CDR3 region has 11 residues. CDR3 in amino acids: CAISGGLEQFF. In DNA, the CDR3 is TGTGCCATCAGTGGTGGATTAGAGCAGTTCTTC.

This chain uses TRBV6-2 or TRBV6-3 with TRBJ2-7; 9 bases map to TRBD1. CDR3 size: 14 residues. V was pared by 5 bases and J by 5 bases, with 7 bases of the junction left unmatched. Germline V gene lookup returns CDR1 MNHEY and CDR2 SVGEGT. The CDR3, as DNA: TGTGCCAGCAGTGTTGGGGACAGGGAACACGAGCAGTACTTC. Amino acids: CASSVGDREHEQYF.

This chain uses TRBV4-3 with TRBJ2-1; TRBD1 is a possible D gene (6 bases). Per germline, CDR1 LGHNA and CDR2 YSLEER. V lost 0 bases, J lost 13 bases, and 22 bases lay in between. The CDR3 has 16 amino acids. CDR3: CASSQDVYWGRETQFF. For the CDR3, the DNA is TGCGCCAGCAGCCAAGATGTCTATTGGGGGCGCGAGACCCAGTTCTTC.

CDR3 sequence reads: CASRLAKNTDTQYF. In DNA form, the CDR3 reads TGTGCCAGCCGCCTAGCGAAAAACACAGATACGCAGTATTTT. The V gene is TRBV2, the J gene TRBJ2-3, with D possibly being TRBD2 (6 bases). V shed 8 bases and J shed 2 bases, with 14 bases lying between them. The CDR3 consists of 14 residues. Germline V gene lookup returns CDR1 SNHLY and CDR2 FYNNEI. Supplemented by reference TRBV2 and TRBJ2-3, the full variable domain reads EPEVTQTPSHQVTQMGQEVILRCVPISNHLYFYWYRQILGQKVEFLVSFYNNEISEKSEIFDDQFSVERPDGSNFTLKIRSTKLEDSAMYFCASRLAKNTDTQYFGPGTRLTVL.

The chain recombines TRBV6-2 or TRBV6-3 with TRBJ2-1; possible D gene TRBD1, 5 bases. The J call could be wrong; TRBJ2-7 is a better fit for the DNA end. Looked up from germline, CDR1 is MNHEY and CDR2 is SVGEGT. The CDR3 spans 15 residues. The CDR3 here is CASSFPGRSYNEQYF. In nucleotides, the CDR3 is TGTGCCAGCAGTTTCCCAGGGCGTTCCTACAATGAGCAGTACTTC.

The gene calls are TRBV3-1 and TRBJ1-2; tentative D call: TRBD1 (6 bases). V lost 4 bases and J 6 bases, leaving 21 bases between the germline ends. The CDR3 contains 16 residues. The germline V gene has CDR1 LGHDT and CDR2 YNNKEL (reference sequence). CDR3 DNA sequence: TGTGCCAGCAGCCTCCGCTCGGACAGAATAAGCCATGGCTACACCTTC. Its translation is CASSLRSDRISHGYTF. The full variable domain, with the rest looked up from reference TRBV3-1 and TRBJ1-2, is DTAVSQTPKYLVTQMGNDKSIKCEQNLGHDTMYWYKQDSKKFLKIMFSYNNKELIINETVPNRFSPKSPDKAHLNLHINSLELGDSAVYFCASSLRSDRISHGYTFGSGTRLTVV.

The rearrangement uses TRBV18 and TRBJ1-1, with D possibly TRBD1 on 5 matching bases. Trimming left V 2 bases short and J 8 bases short, with 9 bases between. Germline V gene lookup returns CDR1 KGHSH and CDR2 LQKENI. CDR3 length equals 12 residues. Here the CDR3 reads CASSPARTEAFF. CDR3 coding DNA: TGTGCCAGCTCACCAGCCCGGACAGAAGCTTTCTTT.

The chain carries TRBV24-1 and TRBJ2-5; no clear D. There are 13 residues in the CDR3. The V gene's germline CDR1 is KGHDR and CDR2 SFDVKD. V lost 0 bases and J lost 3, with 4 bases in between. CDR3 protein: CATSDLLEETQYF. CDR3 sequence (DNA): TGTGCCACCAGTGATTTGCTGGAAGAGACCCAGTACTTC.

The chain carries TRBV20-1 and TRBJ1-1, with D maybe TRBD1 (5 bases). Germline V CDR1 and CDR2: DFQATT, SNEGSKA (reference sequence). Trimming took off 5 bases at V and 2 bases at J, with 15 bases between the two ends. CDR3 length: 14 residues. The CDR3 region is CSAPRGRANTEAFF. CDR3 sequence (DNA): TGCAGTGCTCCACGGGGCAGGGCCAACACTGAAGCTTTCTTT.

The rearrangement links TRBV12-5 to TRBJ1-1; D gene uncertain. CDR1 is LGHNT and CDR2 is FRNRAP in the germline V gene. V was cut by 1 base and J by 10 bases, with 7 bases left in between. The CDR3 length is 11 residues. The CDR3 sequence is CASGLGSGAFF. CDR3 nucleotides: TGTGCTAGTGGTTTGGGGTCTGGAGCTTTCTTT.

Notes on this clonotype: At one end the junction does not follow the germline gene, possibly because of a read error. The V and J genes are TRBV10-3 and TRBJ2-1; TRBD2 matches 9 bases. This CDR3 has 16 residues. Germline loops: CDR1 ENHRY, CDR2 SYGVKD. The CDR3: CAIRANSGSSYNEQFF. CDR3 nucleotide sequence: TGTGCCATCAGGGCCAATAGCGGGAGCTCCTACAATGAGCAGTTTTTC.

The chain links TRBV9 to TRBJ2-2; 7 bases map to TRBD2. Germline CDR1 reads SGDLS; CDR2 reads YYNGEE. The V and J ends lost 0 bases and 5 bases, in that order; junction bases with no gene match: 7. The CDR3 loop spans 16 amino acids. DNA of the CDR3: TGTGCCAGCAGCGTAGCTGCCGGGGAGGGGACCGGGGAGCTGTTTTTT. Translation: CASSVAAGEGTGELFF.